This TCR beta chain emerged from a study of blood T cell repertoires in COVID-19. Across the study: T cells, B-cell-depleted T cells, or PBMCs supplied cDNA or gDNA.

V was trimmed by 7 bases and J by 2 bases, leaving 10 bases between them. CDR3 size: 13 residues. Germline-derived CDR1 and CDR2 are MNHEY and SMNVEV (reference sequence). Per the study methods: Estimated nucleated cell counts came from reference gene primer amplification. Profiling relied on immunoSEQ multiplex PCR, and the TCRdb table lists in-frame clones only, not all of them. D and trimming come from the DNA, and the V and J calls and clone size come from that table. The data contain about 220,000 clones, approximately 78% of them singletons. Material for sequencing was peripheral blood. The rearrangement uses TRBV27 and TRBJ2-3; D unclear. The sequence derives from an older woman with COVID-19, enrolled during active disease. Here the CDR3 DNA reads TGTGCCAGCAAAGATTCTAACACAGATACGCAGTATTTT. As protein: CASKDSNTDTQYF.